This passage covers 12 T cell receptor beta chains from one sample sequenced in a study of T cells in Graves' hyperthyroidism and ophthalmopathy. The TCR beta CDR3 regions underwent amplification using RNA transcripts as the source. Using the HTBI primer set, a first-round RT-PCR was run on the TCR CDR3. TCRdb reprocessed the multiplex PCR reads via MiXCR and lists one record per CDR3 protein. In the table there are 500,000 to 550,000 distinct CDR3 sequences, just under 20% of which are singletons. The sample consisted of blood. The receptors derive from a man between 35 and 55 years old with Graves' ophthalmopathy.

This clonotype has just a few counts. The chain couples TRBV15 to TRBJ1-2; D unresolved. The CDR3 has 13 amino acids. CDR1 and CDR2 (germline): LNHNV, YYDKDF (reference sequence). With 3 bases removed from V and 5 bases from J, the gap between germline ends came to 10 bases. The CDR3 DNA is TGTGCCACCAGCAGTTTGCCCTCTTATGGCTACACCTTC. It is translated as CATSSLPSYGYTF.

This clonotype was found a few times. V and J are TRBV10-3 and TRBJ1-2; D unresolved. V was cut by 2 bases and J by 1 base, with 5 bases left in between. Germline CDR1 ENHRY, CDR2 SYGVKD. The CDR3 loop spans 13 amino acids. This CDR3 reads CAISEEDNYGYTF. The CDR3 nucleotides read TGTGCCATCAGTGAGGAGGATAACTATGGCTACACCTTC.

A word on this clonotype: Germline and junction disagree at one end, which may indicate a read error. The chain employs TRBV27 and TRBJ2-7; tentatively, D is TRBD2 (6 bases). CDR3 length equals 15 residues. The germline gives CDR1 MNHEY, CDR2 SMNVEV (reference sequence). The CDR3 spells CASSLGTAGAYKQYF. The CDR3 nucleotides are TGTGCCAGCAGTTTAGGGACTGCTGGGGCCTACAAGCAGTACTTC.

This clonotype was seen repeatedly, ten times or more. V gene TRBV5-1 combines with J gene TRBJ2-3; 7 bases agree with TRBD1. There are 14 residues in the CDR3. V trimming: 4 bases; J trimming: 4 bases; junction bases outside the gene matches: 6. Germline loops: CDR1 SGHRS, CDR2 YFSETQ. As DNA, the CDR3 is TGCGCCAGCAGCCCACGACAGGGTTCAGATACGCAGTATTTT. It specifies CASSPRQGSDTQYF. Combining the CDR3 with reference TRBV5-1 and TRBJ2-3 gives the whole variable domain KAGVTQTPRYLIKTRGQQVTLSCSPISGHRSVSWYQQTPGQGLQFLFEYFSETQRNKGNFPGRFSGRQFSNSRSEMNVSTLELGDSALYLCASSPRQGSDTQYFGPGTRLTVL.

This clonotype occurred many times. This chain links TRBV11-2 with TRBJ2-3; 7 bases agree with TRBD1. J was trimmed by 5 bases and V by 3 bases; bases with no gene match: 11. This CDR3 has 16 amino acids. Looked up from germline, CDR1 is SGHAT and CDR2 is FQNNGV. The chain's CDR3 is CASSFRQGEPRDTQYF. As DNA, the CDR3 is TGTGCCAGCAGCTTCAGACAGGGAGAGCCTAGAGATACGCAGTATTTT.

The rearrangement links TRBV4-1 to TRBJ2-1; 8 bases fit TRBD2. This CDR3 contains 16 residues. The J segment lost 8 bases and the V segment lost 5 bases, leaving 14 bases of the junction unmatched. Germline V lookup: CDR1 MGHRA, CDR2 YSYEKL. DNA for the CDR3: TGCGCCAGCAGCTTTTCGGGGGGGGCAGGGGCCGATGAGCAGTTCTTC. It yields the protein CASSFSGGAGADEQFF.

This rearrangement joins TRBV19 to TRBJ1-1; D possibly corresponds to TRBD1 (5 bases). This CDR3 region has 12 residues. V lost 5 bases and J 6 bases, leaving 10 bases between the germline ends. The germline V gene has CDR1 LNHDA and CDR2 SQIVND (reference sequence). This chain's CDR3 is CASSPGAAEAFF. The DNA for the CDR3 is TGTGCCAGTAGTCCCGGGGCTGCTGAAGCTTTCTTT. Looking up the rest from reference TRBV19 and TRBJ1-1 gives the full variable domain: DGGITQSPKYLFRKEGQNVTLSCEQNLNHDAMYWYRQDPGQGLRLIYYSQIVNDFQKGDIAEGYSVSREKKESFPLTVTSAQKNPTAFYLCASSPGAAEAFFGQGTRLTVV.

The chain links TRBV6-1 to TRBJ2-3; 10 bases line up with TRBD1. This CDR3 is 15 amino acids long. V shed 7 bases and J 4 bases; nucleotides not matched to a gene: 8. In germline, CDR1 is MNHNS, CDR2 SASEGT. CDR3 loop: CASMGQGPTSDTQYF. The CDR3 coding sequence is TGTGCCAGCATGGGACAGGGGCCCACTTCAGATACGCAGTATTTT.

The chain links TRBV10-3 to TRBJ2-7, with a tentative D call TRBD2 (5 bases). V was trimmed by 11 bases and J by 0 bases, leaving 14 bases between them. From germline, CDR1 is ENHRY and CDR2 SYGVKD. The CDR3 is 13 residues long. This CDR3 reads CASSADSSYEQYF. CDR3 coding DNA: TGTGCCTCGTCCGCGGACTCCTCCTACGAGCAGTACTTC.

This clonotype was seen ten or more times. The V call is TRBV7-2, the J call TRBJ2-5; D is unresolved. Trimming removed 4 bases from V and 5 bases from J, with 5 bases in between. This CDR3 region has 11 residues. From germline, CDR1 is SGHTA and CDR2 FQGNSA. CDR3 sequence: CASSWAETQYF. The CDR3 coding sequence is TGTGCCAGCAGCTGGGCGGAGACCCAGTACTTC.

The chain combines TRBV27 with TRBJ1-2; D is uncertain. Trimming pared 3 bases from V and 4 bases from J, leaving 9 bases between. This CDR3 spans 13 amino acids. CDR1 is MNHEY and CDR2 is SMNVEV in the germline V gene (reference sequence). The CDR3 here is CASSLARSYGYTF. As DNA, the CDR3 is TGTGCCAGCAGTTTGGCAAGGAGCTATGGCTACACCTTC.

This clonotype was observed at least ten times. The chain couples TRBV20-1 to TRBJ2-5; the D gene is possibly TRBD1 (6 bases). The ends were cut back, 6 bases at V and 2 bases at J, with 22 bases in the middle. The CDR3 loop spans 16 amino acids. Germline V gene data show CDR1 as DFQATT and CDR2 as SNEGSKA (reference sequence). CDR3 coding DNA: TGCAGTGCAAAATTATGGACAGAGAAAATTCAAGAGACCCAGTACTTC. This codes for CSAKLWTEKIQETQYF.